One sample yielded the 25 T cell receptor beta chains listed below, sequenced in a study of blood T cell repertoires in COVID-19. The repertoire was sequenced with immunoSEQ multiplex PCR; TCRdb's copy has only in-frame clones and lacks some. In the table there are over 60,000 clones, under 85% of which are singletons. Sequencing was performed on peripheral blood. The receptor set was obtained from a man in his fifties or sixties with COVID-19, enrolled during active disease.

This chain joins TRBV6-2 or TRBV6-3 and TRBJ2-3; the D is unclear. Germline values: CDR1 MNHEY, CDR2 SVGEGT. The V end was cut by 4 bases, the J end by 0 bases, with 11 bases between. The CDR3 spans 15 residues. The CDR3 coding sequence is TGTGCCAGCAGTTTTGAAACTACTAGCACAGATACGCAGTATTTT. This translates into CASSFETTSTDTQYF.

The V gene is TRBV2, the J gene TRBJ1-4; a possible D gene is TRBD1 (6 bases). Per the germline V gene, CDR1 is SNHLY and CDR2 is FYNNEI. V dropped 2 bases and J dropped 1 base, with 14 bases sitting between them. This CDR3 has 17 residues. CDR3 DNA: TGTGCCAGCAGTGAATCCTCGGGGGGGCTAACTAATGAAAAACTGTTTTTT. This translates into CASSESSGGLTNEKLFF.

The chain uses TRBV12-5 and TRBJ2-3, with 12 nucleotides matching TRBD2. The CDR3 is made up of 16 amino acids. Germline CDR1 is LGHNT and CDR2 is FRNRAP. J was trimmed by 3 bases and V by 1 base; bases with no gene match: 2. DNA for the CDR3: TGTGCTAGTGGTTTGGGACTAGCGGGGGCTACAGATACGCAGTATTTT. This translates into CASGLGLAGATDTQYF.

V and J are TRBV19 and TRBJ2-3; 14 bases line up with TRBD2. The J segment lost 5 bases and the V segment lost 3 bases, leaving 7 bases of the junction unmatched. The CDR3 contains 17 residues. Germline loops: CDR1 LNHDA, CDR2 SQIVND (reference sequence). DNA of the CDR3: TGTGCCAGTAGTATTGGGACTAGCGGGGGAGGGAAAGATACGCAGTATTTT. It encodes CASSIGTSGGGKDTQYF.

This chain's CDR3 is CASSLVADNIRYF. The CDR3 coding sequence is TGTGCCAGCAGCTTAGTGGCGGATAACATTCGGTATTTT. V usage is TRBV7-9 and J usage is TRBJ2-3; D not resolved. The CDR3 runs to 13 residues. The germline CDR1 and CDR2 sequences are SEHNR and FQNEAQ (reference sequence). V was cut by 1 base and J by 14 bases, with 16 bases left in between.

This clone turned up a few times. The V gene is TRBV7-9, the J gene TRBJ1-2, with D perhaps matching TRBD1 (6 bases). Per the germline V gene, CDR1 is SEHNR and CDR2 is FQNEAQ (reference sequence). The CDR3 is 16 amino acids. V lost 3 bases and J 5 bases, leaving 19 bases between the germline ends. CDR3 amino acids: CASSFSIQGQRYGYTF. CDR3 nucleotides: TGTGCCAGCAGCTTTTCTATTCAGGGGCAGAGATATGGCTACACCTTC.

The chain combines TRBV2 with TRBJ2-7, with 12 nucleotides matching TRBD1. The CDR3 runs to 14 residues. The junction had 7 bases not matched to a gene; V was cut back by 8 bases and J by 5 bases. The germline V gene encodes CDR1 SNHLY and CDR2 FYNNEI. CDR3 sequence: CASGRDRGHDEQYF. The CDR3 DNA reads TGTGCCAGCGGACGGGACAGGGGGCACGACGAGCAGTACTTC.

V usage is TRBV20-1 and J usage is TRBJ1-2; D gene ambiguous. This CDR3 comprises 16 residues. The germline V and J ends were trimmed by 3 bases and 1 base, with 18 bases remaining between them. CDR1 and CDR2 from the germline V gene are DFQATT and SNEGSKA (reference sequence). CDR3 sequence (DNA): TGCAGTGCTAGTGGCCCCGCGGGGAGAAATAACTATGGCTACACCTTC. Translating it yields CSASGPAGRNNYGYTF.

The chain links TRBV5-5 to TRBJ1-4, with D tentatively TRBD1 (5 bases). The CDR3 totals 14 residues. The germline CDR1 and CDR2 sequences are SGHKS and YYEKEE (reference sequence). Trimming removed 4 bases from V and 7 bases from J, with 14 bases in between. The CDR3 DNA is TGTGCCAGCAGCCTTTCCCCCGGGGGTGAAAAACTGTTTTTT. Its protein product is CASSLSPGGEKLFF.

V usage is TRBV6-6 and J usage is TRBJ1-2, with D perhaps matching TRBD1 (6 bases). The V end was cut by 6 bases, the J end by 1 base, with 9 bases between. The CDR3 extends over 13 amino acids. Germline CDR1 reads MNHNY; CDR2 reads SVGAGI (reference sequence). In DNA form, the CDR3 reads TGTGCCAGCAGCCGGGACATTAACTATGGCTACACCTTC. It is translated as CASSRDINYGYTF.

The genes are TRBV5-4 and TRBJ2-5; 8 nucleotides line up with TRBD2. CDR1 SGHNT and CDR2 YYREEE come from the germline V gene (reference sequence). With 5 bases clipped from V and 2 bases from J, the junction kept 14 bases outside the gene matches. The CDR3 is made up of 17 amino acids. CDR3 DNA sequence: TGTGCCAGCAGACCTACGGGGCGGGGGGCCCGACAAGAGACCCAGTACTTC. Amino acid sequence: CASRPTGRGARQETQYF.

V is TRBV6-5 and J is TRBJ1-2; 9 bases line up with TRBD1. With V trimmed by 11 bases and J by 3 bases, 7 bases remained unmatched. The CDR3 extends over 13 amino acids. Germline V gene sequence: CDR1 MNHEY, CDR2 SVGAGI. Here the CDR3 reads CAATGTGHYGYTF. CDR3 in DNA: TGTGCCGCGACCGGGACAGGGCACTATGGCTACACCTTC.

The chain uses TRBV7-2 and TRBJ1-6; 9 bases match TRBD1. Germline CDR1 is SGHTA and CDR2 is FQGNSA. The CDR3 runs 17 residues. Germline trimming cut 4 bases from V and 6 bases from J; bases unmatched to any gene: 10. This chain's CDR3 is CASSSPVPGQGNSPLHF. The CDR3 nucleotides read TGTGCCAGCAGCTCCCCGGTCCCGGGACAGGGTAATTCACCCCTCCACTTT. Supplemented by reference TRBV7-2 and TRBJ1-6, the full variable domain reads GAGVSQSPSNKVTEKGKDVELRCDPISGHTALYWYRQSLGQGLEFLIYFQGNSAPDKSGLPSDRFSAERTGGSVSTLTIQRTQQEDSAVYLCASSSPVPGQGNSPLHFGNGTRLTVT.

The rearrangement joins TRBV6-5 to TRBJ1-4, with 8 bases lining up with TRBD1. CDR3 length: 16 residues. Germline loops: CDR1 MNHEY, CDR2 SVGAGI. V gave up 0 bases and J gave up 6 bases; unmatched junction bases: 6. CDR3 coding DNA: TGTGCCAGCAGTTACTCATCAAGGACAGGGTATGAAAAACTGTTTTTT. Translating it yields CASSYSSRTGYEKLFF.

The chain employs TRBV24-1 and TRBJ1-1; weak D call: TRBD1 (6 bases). Trimming cost V 3 bases and J 0 bases, with 31 bases left between them. This CDR3 region has 22 residues. Germline-derived CDR1 and CDR2 are KGHDR and SFDVKD. The DNA for the CDR3 is TGTGCCACCAGTGATGACCACTTGGGGGCGCGTATCCGTTCATGGATGAACACTGAAGCTTTCTTT. This codes for CATSDDHLGARIRSWMNTEAFF.

The rearrangement joins TRBV7-2 to TRBJ2-3; TRBD2 agrees at 7 bases. Germline CDR1 reads SGHTA; CDR2 reads FQGNSA. The CDR3 length is 15 residues. The V segment lost 5 bases and the J segment 1 base; nucleotides outside the gene matches: 6. The chain's CDR3 is CASSIRGDGTDTQYF. CDR3 bases: TGTGCCAGCAGCATCCGGGGGGACGGCACAGATACGCAGTATTTT.

The V call is TRBV30, the J call TRBJ2-5; D may be TRBD2 (6 bases). With 5 bases removed from V and 1 base from J, the gap between germline ends came to 14 bases. CDR1 and CDR2 (germline): GTSNPN, SVGIG (reference sequence). CDR3 length equals 14 residues. CDR3 region: CAWDPRGTQETQYF. The DNA for the CDR3 is TGTGCCTGGGACCCCCGGGGGACCCAAGAGACCCAGTACTTC.

The V call is TRBV6-2 or TRBV6-3, the J call TRBJ1-4; TRBD1 matches at 7 bases. CDR3 length equals 14 residues. The V gene's germline CDR1 is MNHEY and CDR2 SVGEGT. The junction had 5 bases not matched to a gene; V was cut back by 4 bases and J by 6 bases. This chain's CDR3 is CASSFQGGDEKLFF. Written as DNA, the CDR3 is TGTGCCAGCAGTTTCCAAGGGGGCGATGAAAAACTGTTTTTT.

The chain joins TRBV2 to TRBJ1-2; unclear D gene. The CDR3 covers 15 residues. Trimming cost V 3 bases and J 3 bases, with 14 bases left between them. Germline loops: CDR1 SNHLY, CDR2 FYNNEI. Here the CDR3 DNA reads TGTGCCAGCAGTGAGCCAGAGGGCGGGTACTATGGCTACACCTTC. This encodes CASSEPEGGYYGYTF.

The rearrangement joins TRBV5-1 to TRBJ1-2; D may be TRBD1 (6 bases). Germline CDR1 SGHRS, CDR2 YFSETQ. The V gene lost 3 bases and the J gene lost 0 bases, with 15 bases spanning the gap. The CDR3 covers 16 residues. CDR3 DNA: TGCGCCAGCAGCTCGCCACCGGGACAAGCTAACTATGGCTACACCTTC. Translation: CASSSPPGQANYGYTF.

CDR3 region: CASSLTGQGFNEQYF. The CDR3 DNA reads TGTGCCAGCTCACTGACGGGACAGGGATTCAACGAGCAGTACTTC. The chain is built from TRBV18 and TRBJ2-7, with 9 bases aligning to TRBD1. The germline CDR1 and CDR2 sequences are KGHSH and LQKENI. This CDR3 region has 15 residues. V gave up 4 bases and J gave up 5 bases; unmatched junction bases: 9.

CDR3 sequence reads: CASSLALGLLSHYEQYF. The DNA for the CDR3 is TGTGCCAGCAGCTTAGCTTTGGGCCTTTTATCCCACTACGAGCAGTACTTC. This chain connects TRBV7-9 to TRBJ2-7; no firm D call. CDR1 is SEHNR, CDR2 FQNEAQ, per germline (reference sequence). Trimming took off 0 bases at V and 3 bases at J, with 18 bases between the two ends. The CDR3 has 17 residues.

The chain uses TRBV30 and TRBJ1-6, with a possible D match to TRBD1 (6 bases). Germline V lookup: CDR1 GTSNPN, CDR2 SVGIG (reference sequence). The V end lost 0 bases, the J end lost 8 bases, and 14 bases lay between the germline ends. This CDR3 is 15 amino acids long. CDR3 residues: CAWSVRTAGYSPLHF. CDR3 sequence (DNA): TGTGCCTGGAGTGTACGGACAGCAGGTTATTCACCCCTCCACTTT.

The chain carries TRBV15 and TRBJ1-1, with 11 bases that match TRBD1. CDR3 length equals 16 residues. Germline lookup yields CDR1 LNHNV and CDR2 YYDKDF (reference sequence). The V gene end was trimmed by 2 bases and the J gene end by 4 bases; junction bases not matched to a gene: 6. The DNA for the CDR3 is TGTGCCACCAGCAGATATTCCGGGACAGGGGGCACTGAAGCTTTCTTT. Translating it yields CATSRYSGTGGTEAFF.

The genes are TRBV2 and TRBJ2-4; TRBD1 agrees at 7 bases. Germline loops: CDR1 SNHLY, CDR2 FYNNEI. V shed 8 bases and J 6 bases; nucleotides not matched to a gene: 4. The CDR3 has 12 amino acids. CDR3 DNA: TGTGCCAGCTCTAGACAGGGAAACATTCAGTACTTC. Translating gives CASSRQGNIQYF.